The next 19 T cell receptor beta chains were all read from a single sample in a study of T cell changes during pregnancy in multiple sclerosis. Profiling relied on immunoSEQ multiplex PCR, and the TCRdb table lists in-frame clones only, not all of them. Here the sample spans around 50,000 clones, approximately 91% being singletons. Sequenced material: peripheral blood, taken after pregnancy. The receptors were sampled from a female donor in good health, enrolled as a control in a pregnancy study.

J is TRBJ2-1 and V is TRBV9; maybe TRBD1 (5 bases). This CDR3 is 13 amino acids long. Trimming shortened V by 0 bases and J by 13 bases, and 14 bases separated the two germline ends. Germline V gene data show CDR1 as SGDLS and CDR2 as YYNGEE. The CDR3 nucleotides are TGTGCCAGCAGCGTAGAGGGGCGAAGCACACAGTTCTTC. As protein: CASSVEGRSTQFF.

This chain joins TRBV2 and TRBJ1-6; the match to TRBD1 covers 7 bases. With 8 bases clipped from V and 10 bases from J, the junction kept 14 bases outside the gene matches. Germline V gene lookup returns CDR1 SNHLY and CDR2 FYNNEI. This CDR3 spans 15 amino acids. The CDR3 bases are TGTGCCAGCTTGACAGGGTGGGCCCTTGGGTCACCCCTCCACTTT. Protein product: CASLTGWALGSPLHF.

V usage is TRBV19 and J usage is TRBJ1-1; a weak D match, TRBD1 (6 bases). Trimming removed 7 bases from V and 5 bases from J, with 20 bases in between. The CDR3 is 15 residues long. Germline CDR1 is LNHDA and CDR2 is SQIVND (reference sequence). This chain's CDR3 is CASKRAGDQKTEAFF. CDR3 nucleotides: TGTGCCAGTAAGAGAGCAGGGGATCAGAAAACTGAAGCTTTCTTT.

This clone appeared once. The V and J genes are TRBV5-1 and TRBJ2-7, with TRBD2 matching over 8 bases. The CDR3 sequence is 13 residues long. The ends lost 4 bases at V and 5 bases at J; junction bases unmatched: 5. CDR1 is SGHRS and CDR2 is YFSETQ in the germline V gene. CDR3 nucleotide sequence: TGCGCCAGCAGCACGGGAGGGGGTAACGAGCAGTACTTC. Its protein product is CASSTGGGNEQYF. The full variable domain, its missing parts supplied by reference TRBV5-1 and TRBJ2-7, is KAGVTQTPRYLIKTRGQQVTLSCSPISGHRSVSWYQQTPGQGLQFLFEYFSETQRNKGNFPGRFSGRQFSNSRSEMNVSTLELGDSALYLCASSTGGGNEQYFGPGTRLTVT.

This chain links TRBV5-6 with TRBJ2-5, with D perhaps TRBD2 (6 bases). Germline V gene data show CDR1 as SGHDT and CDR2 as YYEEEE. The CDR3 runs to 14 residues. Between the trimmed V and J ends, which lost 0 bases and 5 bases, there was a span of 11 bases. CDR3 loop: CASSLAGRLETQYF. DNA for the CDR3: TGTGCCAGCAGCTTGGCCGGGAGATTGGAGACCCAGTACTTC.

This clone has just a few counts. V usage is TRBV4-1 and J usage is TRBJ2-7, with 8 bases aligning to TRBD2. CDR3 length: 15 amino acids. The trim removed 6 bases at V and 0 bases at J, leaving 7 bases unmatched. Germline V gives CDR1 MGHRA, CDR2 YSYEKL. CDR3 in amino acids: CASRGEAGGSYEQYF. Written as DNA, the CDR3 is TGCGCCAGCAGGGGGGAGGCGGGGGGCTCCTACGAGCAGTACTTC.

The chain joins TRBV6-4 to TRBJ2-2; TRBD2 might be the D (5 bases). V was trimmed by 4 bases and J by 2 bases, leaving 14 bases between them. The germline CDR1 and CDR2 sequences are MRHNA and SNTAGT. This CDR3 spans 16 amino acids. The CDR3 sequence: CASSGRLSGNTGELFF. Here the CDR3 DNA reads TGTGCCAGCAGTGGCCGCCTAAGCGGAAACACCGGGGAGCTGTTTTTT.

Regarding this clone: The junction shows a germline mismatch at one end, possibly a read error. The chain couples TRBV7-7 to TRBJ2-1; 11 nucleotides match TRBD2. The CDR3 sequence is 13 residues long. In germline, CDR1 is SSHAT, CDR2 FNYEAQ (reference sequence). The CDR3 spells CASSTTSGSRLFF. CDR3 nucleotide sequence: TGTGCTAGCAGCACAACTAGCGGGAGTAGACTGTTCTTC.

This clone is labeled as medium-sized. The V gene is TRBV2, the J gene TRBJ1-4, with 7 bases identical to TRBD1. This CDR3 is 16 amino acids long. V trimming: 6 bases; J trimming: 8 bases; junction bases outside the gene matches: 15. Germline values: CDR1 SNHLY, CDR2 FYNNEI. CDR3 loop: CASRRGQFLDGEKLFF. CDR3 bases: TGTGCCAGCAGGCGGGGACAGTTCCTCGATGGGGAAAAACTGTTTTTT. The full variable domain, in which reference TRBV2 and TRBJ1-4 provide the parts outside the CDR3, is EPEVTQTPSHQVTQMGQEVILRCVPISNHLYFYWYRQILGQKVEFLVSFYNNEISEKSEIFDDQFSVERPDGSNFTLKIRSTKLEDSAMYFCASRRGQFLDGEKLFFGSGTQLSVL.

On this clone: Other DNA sequences from this sample encode an identical CDR3 as well. The V call is TRBV4-3, the J call TRBJ2-1; a weak D match, TRBD2 (6 bases). Germline V gene lookup returns CDR1 LGHNA and CDR2 YSLEER. The germline V and J ends were trimmed by 0 bases and 4 bases, with 10 bases remaining between them. The CDR3 consists of 15 residues. The CDR3 protein is CASSQELAAYNEQFF. In nucleotides, the CDR3 is TGCGCCAGCAGCCAAGAGTTAGCGGCATACAATGAGCAGTTCTTC.

The genes are TRBV5-1 and TRBJ2-3; 8 bases are a match to TRBD1. Germline loops: CDR1 SGHRS, CDR2 YFSETQ. With 2 bases clipped from V and 2 bases from J, the junction kept 4 bases outside the gene matches. This CDR3 is built from 15 residues. The CDR3 spells CASSFQTGDTDTQYF. CDR3 sequence (DNA): TGCGCCAGCAGCTTTCAGACAGGGGACACAGATACGCAGTATTTT.

The J gene is TRBJ2-5, the V gene TRBV7-7; TRBD2 matches 7 bases. Germline CDR1 reads SSHAT; CDR2 reads FNYEAQ (reference sequence). With V trimmed by 4 bases and J by 4 bases, 12 bases remained unmatched. This CDR3 contains 16 residues. CDR3 coding DNA: TGTGCCAGCAGCTCCCGTAAGGGCGGGGGACGAGAGACCCAGTACTTC. This translates into CASSSRKGGGRETQYF.

This clone occurred a few times. The V and J genes are TRBV11-2 and TRBJ1-2, with TRBD1 matching over 8 bases. The CDR3 runs to 15 residues. Germline V gives CDR1 SGHAT, CDR2 FQNNGV. The junction had 7 bases not matched to a gene; V was cut back by 2 bases and J by 5 bases. The CDR3 reads CASSLTGQVSYGYTF. In DNA form, the CDR3 reads TGTGCCAGCAGCTTAACGGGACAGGTTTCTTATGGCTACACCTTC.

The V gene is TRBV5-6, the J gene TRBJ2-3, with 7 bases identical to TRBD2. This CDR3 is built from 16 residues. Germline V lookup: CDR1 SGHDT, CDR2 YYEEEE. V was clipped by 1 base and J by 2 bases; unmatched bases: 7. DNA for the CDR3: TGTGCCAGCAGCTTGTCCCCCAGCGGGATCACAGATACGCAGTATTTT. Translating it yields CASSLSPSGITDTQYF.

The chain employs TRBV5-1 and TRBJ2-3, with D unresolved. The V end lost 4 bases, the J end lost 1 base, and 13 bases lay between the germline ends. This CDR3 has 15 residues. Germline V gives CDR1 SGHRS, CDR2 YFSETQ. This CDR3 is CASSPVTGRTDTQYF. In nucleotides, the CDR3 is TGCGCCAGCAGCCCCGTAACTGGTCGCACAGATACGCAGTATTTT.

Note on this clone: In the same sample, other DNA sequences code for this CDR3. This chain joins TRBV2 and TRBJ2-7; 7 positions match TRBD1. Unmatched junction bases numbered 5, after V lost 2 bases and J lost 4 bases. This CDR3 contains 14 residues. From germline, CDR1 is SNHLY and CDR2 FYNNEI. CDR3 sequence: CASSEQGEFYEQYF. For the CDR3, the DNA is TGTGCCAGCAGTGAACAGGGGGAATTTTACGAGCAGTACTTC.

The rearrangement joins TRBV29-1 to TRBJ1-1; no clear D gene. The V gene's germline CDR1 is SQVTM and CDR2 ANQGSEA. The CDR3 consists of 13 residues. V was clipped by 4 bases and J by 1 base, with 10 bases between them. The CDR3 nucleotides read TGCAGCGTTGTACGGGGAGGGAACACTGAAGCTTTCTTT. This translates into CSVVRGGNTEAFF.

The V and J genes are TRBV2 and TRBJ2-1; TRBD1 might be the D (6 bases). The CDR3 is 14 amino acids. V lost 4 bases to trimming and J lost 5 bases, with 12 bases between them. Germline V CDR1 and CDR2: SNHLY, FYNNEI. This CDR3 is CASSVRGGDNEQFF. In DNA form, the CDR3 reads TGTGCCAGCAGTGTCAGGGGTGGCGACAATGAGCAGTTCTTC. The full variable domain, in which reference TRBV2 and TRBJ2-1 provide the parts outside the CDR3, is EPEVTQTPSHQVTQMGQEVILRCVPISNHLYFYWYRQILGQKVEFLVSFYNNEISEKSEIFDDQFSVERPDGSNFTLKIRSTKLEDSAMYFCASSVRGGDNEQFFGPGTRLTVL.

This chain joins TRBV5-1 and TRBJ2-5, with D maybe TRBD2 (5 bases). The assigned J gene may be wrong: the sequence end matches TRBJ2-7 better. This CDR3 contains 15 residues. Germline CDR1 SGHRS, CDR2 YFSETQ. CDR3 nucleotide sequence: TGCGCCAGCAGCTTGACCCGGAACCCTAGCCACGAGCAGTACTTC. This translates into CASSLTRNPSHEQYF.